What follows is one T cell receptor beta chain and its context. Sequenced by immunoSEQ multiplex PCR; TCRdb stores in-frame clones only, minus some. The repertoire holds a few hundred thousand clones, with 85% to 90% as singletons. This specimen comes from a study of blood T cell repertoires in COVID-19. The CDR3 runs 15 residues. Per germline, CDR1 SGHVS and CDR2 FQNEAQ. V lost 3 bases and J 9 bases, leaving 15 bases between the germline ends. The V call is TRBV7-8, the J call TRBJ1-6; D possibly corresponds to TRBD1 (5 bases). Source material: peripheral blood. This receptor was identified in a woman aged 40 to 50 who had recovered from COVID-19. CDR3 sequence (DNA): TGTGCCAGCAGCTTGGGGGGACTACGGGGTTCACCCCTCCACTTT. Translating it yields CASSLGGLRGSPLHF.